A single sample gave rise to the 9 T cell receptor beta chains below, sequenced in a study of T cell responses to AZD1222 COVID-19 vaccine. Sequenced by immunoSEQ multiplex PCR; TCRdb stores in-frame clones only, minus some. The table records about 140,000 clones, 80% to 95% of them present only once. Specimen: peripheral blood, collected 28 days after the second AZD1222 dose. The receptor set was obtained from an adult who received the AZD1222 COVID-19 vaccine.

The genes are TRBV18 and TRBJ1-1; TRBD1 is a possible D gene (6 bases). This CDR3 contains 12 residues. V was pared by 3 bases and J by 11 bases, with 13 bases between. Per germline, CDR1 KGHSH and CDR2 LQKENI. CDR3 DNA sequence: TGTGCCAGCTCACCCCCCCAGGGGCTGGCTTTCTTT. As protein: CASSPPQGLAFF. Based on the CDR3 plus reference TRBV18 and TRBJ1-1, the full variable domain is NAGVMQNPRHLVRRRGQEARLRCSPMKGHSHVYWYRQLPEEGLKFMVYLQKENIIDESGMPKERFSAEFPKEGPSILRIQQVVRGDSAAYFCASSPPQGLAFFGQGTRLTVV.

This chain links TRBV18 with TRBJ2-5; D uncertain. V was clipped by 6 bases and J by 2 bases, with 10 bases between them. The CDR3 is made up of 13 amino acids. Germline lookup yields CDR1 KGHSH and CDR2 LQKENI. The CDR3: CASSDTVQETQYF. In DNA form, the CDR3 reads TGTGCCAGCTCTGACACCGTTCAAGAGACCCAGTACTTC. The full variable domain, its missing parts supplied by reference TRBV18 and TRBJ2-5, is NAGVMQNPRHLVRRRGQEARLRCSPMKGHSHVYWYRQLPEEGLKFMVYLQKENIIDESGMPKERFSAEFPKEGPSILRIQQVVRGDSAAYFCASSDTVQETQYFGPGTRLLVL.

J is TRBJ1-1 and V is TRBV19; D unresolved. V was pared by 6 bases and J by 3 bases, with 11 bases between. Germline loops: CDR1 LNHDA, CDR2 SQIVND (reference sequence). CDR3 length: 13 amino acids. DNA for the CDR3: TGTGCCAGTAGATTGAAGGGTGACACTGAAGCTTTCTTT. Its translation: CASRLKGDTEAFF.

This chain connects TRBV15 to TRBJ2-7, with D unresolved. Trimming stripped 4 bases from V and 0 bases from J, with 7 bases between. Per the germline V gene, CDR1 is LNHNV and CDR2 is YYDKDF (reference sequence). There are 13 residues in the CDR3. The DNA of the CDR3 is TGTGCCACCAGCAAGCAGAGCTCCTACGAGCAGTACTTC. Translating gives CATSKQSSYEQYF.

V usage is TRBV7-2 and J usage is TRBJ2-7, with TRBD1 identical over 9 bases. Germline loops: CDR1 SGHTA, CDR2 FQGNSA. The J segment lost 6 bases and the V segment lost 3 bases, leaving 9 bases of the junction unmatched. The CDR3 is made up of 15 amino acids. In DNA, the CDR3 is TGTGCCAGCAGCTTCAGCGGACAGGGGACCGGCGAGCAGTACTTC. It is translated as CASSFSGQGTGEQYF.

The chain couples TRBV18 to TRBJ2-1, with 7 nucleotides matching TRBD1. The germline gives CDR1 KGHSH, CDR2 LQKENI. V was pared by 6 bases and J by 3 bases, with 8 bases of the junction left unmatched. The CDR3 has 15 amino acids. CDR3: CASSPRDSYYNEQFF. The CDR3 nucleotides are TGTGCCAGCTCGCCCCGGGACAGTTACTACAATGAGCAGTTCTTC.

This chain connects TRBV5-1 to TRBJ2-7; D may be TRBD2 (6 bases). The germline V and J ends were trimmed by 4 bases and 0 bases, with 8 bases remaining between them. Germline V gene data show CDR1 as SGHRS and CDR2 as YFSETQ. The CDR3 loop spans 13 amino acids. CDR3: CASSAGSSYEQYF. DNA for the CDR3: TGCGCCAGCAGCGCGGGGAGCTCCTACGAGCAGTACTTC.

The rearrangement links TRBV28 to TRBJ2-7, with 7 positions matching TRBD1. Looked up from germline, CDR1 is MDHEN and CDR2 is SYDVKM. The ends lost 7 bases at V and 2 bases at J; junction bases unmatched: 8. This CDR3 region has 14 residues. CDR3 sequence reads: CASTPGTATYEQYF. The DNA for the CDR3 is TGTGCCAGCACCCCTGGGACAGCGACCTACGAGCAGTACTTC.

This clone has only a few counts. V gene TRBV4-1 combines with J gene TRBJ1-5; possibly TRBD1 for D (5 bases). Trimming left V 1 base short and J 5 bases short, with 9 bases between. The CDR3 length is 14 residues. Per the germline V gene, CDR1 is MGHRA and CDR2 is YSYEKL. The CDR3 spells CASSQATTDQPQHF. The CDR3 DNA follows: TGCGCCAGCAGCCAAGCAACGACAGATCAGCCCCAGCATTTT.